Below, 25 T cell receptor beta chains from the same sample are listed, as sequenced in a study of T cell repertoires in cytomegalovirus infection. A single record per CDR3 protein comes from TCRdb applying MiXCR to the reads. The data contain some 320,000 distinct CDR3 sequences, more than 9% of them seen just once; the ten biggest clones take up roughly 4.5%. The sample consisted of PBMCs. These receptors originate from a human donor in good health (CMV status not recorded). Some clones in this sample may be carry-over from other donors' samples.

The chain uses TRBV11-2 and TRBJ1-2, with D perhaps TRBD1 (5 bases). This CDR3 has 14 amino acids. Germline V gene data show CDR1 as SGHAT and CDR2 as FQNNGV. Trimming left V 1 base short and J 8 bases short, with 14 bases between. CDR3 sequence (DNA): TGTGCCAGCAGCTTAGCGTCAGGGCCGGAAGGCTACACCTTC. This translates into CASSLASGPEGYTF. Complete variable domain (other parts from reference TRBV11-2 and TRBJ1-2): EAGVAQSPRYKIIEKRQSVAFWCNPISGHATLYWYQQILGQGPKLLIQFQNNGVVDDSQLPKDRFSAERLKGVDSTLKIQPAKLEDSAVYLCASSLASGPEGYTFGSGTRLTVV.

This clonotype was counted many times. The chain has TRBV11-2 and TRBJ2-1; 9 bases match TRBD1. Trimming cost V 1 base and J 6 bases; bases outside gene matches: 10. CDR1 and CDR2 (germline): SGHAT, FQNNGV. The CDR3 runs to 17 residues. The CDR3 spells CASSLGPGQGPLNEQFF. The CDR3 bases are TGTGCCAGCAGCTTAGGTCCGGGACAGGGCCCTCTCAATGAGCAGTTCTTC.

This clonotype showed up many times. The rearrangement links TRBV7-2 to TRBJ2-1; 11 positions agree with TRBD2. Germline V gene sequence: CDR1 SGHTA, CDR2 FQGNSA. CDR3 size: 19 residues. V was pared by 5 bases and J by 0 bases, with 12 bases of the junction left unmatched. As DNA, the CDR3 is TGTGCCAGCAGCCGGCCGACTAGCGGGATCTCGAGCTCCTACAATGAGCAGTTCTTC. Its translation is CASSRPTSGISSSYNEQFF.

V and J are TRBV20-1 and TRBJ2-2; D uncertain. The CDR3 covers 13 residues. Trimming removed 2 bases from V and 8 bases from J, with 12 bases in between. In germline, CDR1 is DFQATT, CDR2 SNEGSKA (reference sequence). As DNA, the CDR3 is TGCAGTGCTAGACGACAAACCTCTGGGGAGCTGTTTTTT. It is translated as CSARRQTSGELFF.

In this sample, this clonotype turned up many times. Here the CDR3 reads CASSRRLAGADEQFF. The CDR3 DNA is TGCGCCAGCAGCCGACGACTAGCGGGAGCGGATGAGCAGTTCTTC. The chain is built from TRBV4-1 and TRBJ2-1; TRBD2 matches 12 bases. Trimming removed 4 bases from V and 8 bases from J; junction bases left unmatched: 6. CDR3 length: 15 amino acids. Per the germline V gene, CDR1 is MGHRA and CDR2 is YSYEKL.

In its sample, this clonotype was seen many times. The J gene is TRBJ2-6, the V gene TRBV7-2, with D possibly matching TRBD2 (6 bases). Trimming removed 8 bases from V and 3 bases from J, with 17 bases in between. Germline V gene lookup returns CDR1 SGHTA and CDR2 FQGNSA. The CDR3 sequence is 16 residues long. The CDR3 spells CASARDFKGGANVLTF. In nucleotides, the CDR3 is TGTGCCAGCGCCCGGGACTTCAAGGGTGGGGCCAACGTCCTGACTTTC.

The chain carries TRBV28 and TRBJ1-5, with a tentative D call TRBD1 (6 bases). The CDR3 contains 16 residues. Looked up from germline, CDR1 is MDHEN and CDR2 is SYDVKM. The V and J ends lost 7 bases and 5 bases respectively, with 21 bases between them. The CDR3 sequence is CASTRGGGAIDQPQHF. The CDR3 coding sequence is TGTGCCAGCACCCGGGGGGGGGGCGCAATAGATCAGCCCCAGCATTTT. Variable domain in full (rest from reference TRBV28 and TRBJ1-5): DVKVTQSSRYLVKRTGEKVFLECVQDMDHENMFWYRQDPGLGLRLIYFSYDVKMKEKGDIPEGYSVSREKKERFSLILESASTNQTSMYLCASTRGGGAIDQPQHFGDGTRLSIL.

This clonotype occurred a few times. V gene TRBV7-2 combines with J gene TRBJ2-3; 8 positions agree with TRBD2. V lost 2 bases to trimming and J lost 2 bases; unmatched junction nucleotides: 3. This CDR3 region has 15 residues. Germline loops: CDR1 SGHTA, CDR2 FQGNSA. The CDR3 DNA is TGTGCCAGCAGCTTACCGGGGGGGTTCACAGATACGCAGTATTTT. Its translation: CASSLPGGFTDTQYF.

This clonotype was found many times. The CDR3 protein is CASSLARGVDGYTF. The DNA for the CDR3 is TGTGCCAGCAGCTTAGCGCGGGGGGTAGATGGCTACACCTTC. The chain recombines TRBV7-2 with TRBJ1-2, with a tentative D call TRBD1 (5 bases). V lost 0 bases and J 6 bases, leaving 11 bases between the germline ends. In germline, CDR1 is SGHTA, CDR2 FQGNSA. The CDR3 totals 14 residues.

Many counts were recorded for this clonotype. CDR3: CASSLGAGSHSPLHF. CDR3 sequence (DNA): TGTGCCAGCAGCTTAGGGGCAGGGAGTCATTCACCCCTCCACTTT. The chain combines TRBV7-2 with TRBJ1-6, with D possibly TRBD1 on 5 matching bases. The ends were cut back, 1 base at V and 8 bases at J, with 12 bases in the middle. The V gene's germline CDR1 is SGHTA and CDR2 FQGNSA. CDR3 length: 15 amino acids.

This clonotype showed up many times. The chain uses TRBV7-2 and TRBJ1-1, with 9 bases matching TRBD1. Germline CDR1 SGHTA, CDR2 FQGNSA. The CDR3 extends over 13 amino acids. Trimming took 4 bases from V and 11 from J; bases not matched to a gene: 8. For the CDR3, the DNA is TGTGCCAGCAGCTCCTTACAGGGGGCAAAGGCTTTCTTT. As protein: CASSSLQGAKAFF.

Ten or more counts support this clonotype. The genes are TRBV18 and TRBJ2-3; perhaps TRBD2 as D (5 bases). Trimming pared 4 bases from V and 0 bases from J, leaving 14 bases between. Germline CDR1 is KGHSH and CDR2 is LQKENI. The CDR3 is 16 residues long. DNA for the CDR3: TGTGCCAGCTCACGTTCTACGGGGATCAGCACAGATACGCAGTATTTT. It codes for CASSRSTGISTDTQYF.

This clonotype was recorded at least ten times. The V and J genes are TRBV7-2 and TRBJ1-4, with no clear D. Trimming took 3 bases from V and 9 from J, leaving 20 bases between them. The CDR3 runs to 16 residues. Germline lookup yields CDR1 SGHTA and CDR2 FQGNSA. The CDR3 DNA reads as TGTGCCAGCAGCTTTAAGGCCAACAGCCAAATGAAAAAACTGTTTTTT. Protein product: CASSFKANSQMKKLFF.

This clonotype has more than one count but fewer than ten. The DNA for the CDR3 is TGTGCCGCCTCGAGGGGTTCTGGAAACACCATATATTTT. Amino acid sequence: CAASRGSGNTIYF. The chain links TRBV12-3 or TRBV12-4 to TRBJ1-3, with a possible D match to TRBD1 (5 bases). The CDR3 length is 13 residues. V lost 11 bases and J 1 base, leaving 12 bases between the germline ends.

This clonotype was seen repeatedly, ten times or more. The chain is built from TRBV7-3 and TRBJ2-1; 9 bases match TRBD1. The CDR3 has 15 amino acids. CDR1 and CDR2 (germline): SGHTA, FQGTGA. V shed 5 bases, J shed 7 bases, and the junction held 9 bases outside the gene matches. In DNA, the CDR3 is TGTGCCAGCAGCGGCCCCGGGGACAGGGCGAATGAGCAGTTCTTC. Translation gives CASSGPGDRANEQFF.

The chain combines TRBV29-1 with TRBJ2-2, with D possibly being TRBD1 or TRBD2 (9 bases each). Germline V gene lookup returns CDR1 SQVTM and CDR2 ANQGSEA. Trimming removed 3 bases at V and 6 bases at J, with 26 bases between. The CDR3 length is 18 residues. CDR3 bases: TGCAGCGTTGACTGGGGACAGGGAACTAGCGGGCATCCCGGGGAGCTGTTTTTT. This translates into CSVDWGQGTSGHPGELFF.

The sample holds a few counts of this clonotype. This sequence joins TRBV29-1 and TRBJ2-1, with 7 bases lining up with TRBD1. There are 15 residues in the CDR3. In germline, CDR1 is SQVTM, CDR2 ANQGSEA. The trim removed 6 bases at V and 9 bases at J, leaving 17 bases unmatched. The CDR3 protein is CSVPALNKDRAEQFF. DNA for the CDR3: TGCAGCGTCCCCGCTCTAAATAAAGACAGGGCTGAGCAGTTCTTC.

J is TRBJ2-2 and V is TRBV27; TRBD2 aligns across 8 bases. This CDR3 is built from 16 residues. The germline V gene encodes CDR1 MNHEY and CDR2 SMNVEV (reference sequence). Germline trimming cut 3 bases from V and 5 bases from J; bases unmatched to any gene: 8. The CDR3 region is CASSFEKRERTGELFF. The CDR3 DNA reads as TGTGCCAGCAGTTTTGAGAAGCGGGAGAGGACCGGGGAGCTGTTTTTT.

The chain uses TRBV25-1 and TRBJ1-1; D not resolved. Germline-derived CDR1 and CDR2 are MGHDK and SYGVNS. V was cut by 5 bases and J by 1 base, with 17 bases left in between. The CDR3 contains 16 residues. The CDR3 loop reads CASSFGFGERNTEAFF. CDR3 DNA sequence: TGTGCCAGCAGTTTCGGGTTTGGGGAAAGGAACACTGAAGCTTTCTTT. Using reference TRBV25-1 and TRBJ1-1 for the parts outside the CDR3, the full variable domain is EADIYQTPRYLVIGTGKKITLECSQTMGHDKMYWYQQDPGMELHLIHYSYGVNSTEKGDLSSESTVSRIRTEHFPLTLESARPSHTSQYLCASSFGFGERNTEAFFGQGTRLTVV.

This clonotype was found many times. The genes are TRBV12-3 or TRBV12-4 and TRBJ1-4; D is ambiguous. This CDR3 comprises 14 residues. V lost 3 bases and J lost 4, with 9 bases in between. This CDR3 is CASSFGRLNEKLFF. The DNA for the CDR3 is TGTGCCAGCAGTTTTGGGCGGCTTAATGAAAAACTGTTTTTT.

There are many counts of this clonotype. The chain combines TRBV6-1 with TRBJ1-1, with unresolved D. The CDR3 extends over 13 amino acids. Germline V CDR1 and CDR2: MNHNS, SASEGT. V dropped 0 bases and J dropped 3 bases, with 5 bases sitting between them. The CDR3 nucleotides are TGTGCCAGCAGTGAAGCGTTTCACACTGAAGCTTTCTTT. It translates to CASSEAFHTEAFF.

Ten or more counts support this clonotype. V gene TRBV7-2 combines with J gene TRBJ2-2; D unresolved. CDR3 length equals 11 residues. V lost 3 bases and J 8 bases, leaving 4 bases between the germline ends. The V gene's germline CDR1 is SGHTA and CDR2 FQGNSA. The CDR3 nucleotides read TGTGCCAGCAGCTTTTGGGGGGAGCTGTTTTTT. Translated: CASSFWGELFF.

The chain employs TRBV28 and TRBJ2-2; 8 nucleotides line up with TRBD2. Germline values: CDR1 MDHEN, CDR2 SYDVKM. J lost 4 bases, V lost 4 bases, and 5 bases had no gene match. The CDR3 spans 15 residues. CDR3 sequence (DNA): TGTGCCAGCAGTTCCAGCGGGAGCGGCACCGGGGAGCTGTTTTTT. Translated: CASSSSGSGTGELFF.

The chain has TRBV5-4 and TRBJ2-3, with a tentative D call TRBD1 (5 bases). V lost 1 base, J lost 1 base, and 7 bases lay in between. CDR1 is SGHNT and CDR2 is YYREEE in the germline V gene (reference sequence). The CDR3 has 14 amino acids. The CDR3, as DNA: TGTGCCAGCAGCTTGCCGACAGGCACAGATACGCAGTATTTT. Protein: CASSLPTGTDTQYF.

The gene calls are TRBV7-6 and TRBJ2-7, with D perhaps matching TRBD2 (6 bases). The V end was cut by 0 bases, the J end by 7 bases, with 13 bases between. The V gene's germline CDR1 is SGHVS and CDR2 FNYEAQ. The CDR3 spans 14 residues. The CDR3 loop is CASSLAHAGKEQYF. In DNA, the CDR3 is TGTGCCAGCAGCTTAGCCCATGCGGGGAAGGAGCAGTACTTC. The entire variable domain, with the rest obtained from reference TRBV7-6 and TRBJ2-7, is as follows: GAGVSQSPRYKVTKRGQDVALRCDPISGHVSLYWYRQALGQGPEFLTYFNYEAQQDKSGLPNDRFSAERPEGSISTLTIQRTEQRDSAMYRCASSLAHAGKEQYFGPGTRLTVT.